The entry below describes one T cell receptor beta chain. Clones were sequenced by immunoSEQ multiplex PCR, and TCRdb holds only the in-frame ones, with some missing. The sample has about 270,000 clones, about 82% seen once. The entry originates in a study of blood T cell repertoires in COVID-19. Background on the study: COVID-19 samples collected from the United States, Italy and Spain covered acute and convalescent phases.

This study enrolled people aged about 18 to 90 from about two dozen US geographic areas. Per germline, CDR1 LNHDA and CDR2 SQIVND (reference sequence). V lost 3 bases and J lost 8, with 14 bases in between. The CDR3 is 14 residues long. This chain joins TRBV19 and TRBJ2-1; D is possibly TRBD2 (6 bases). This clonotype was sampled from a woman aged 45 to 65 with acute COVID-19. Sequenced sample: PBMCs or T cells enriched from blood (not recorded which). DNA of the CDR3: TGTGCCAGTAGTATGCGGGGTTCTGTATATGAGCAGTTCTTC. This sequence encodes CASSMRGSVYEQFF.